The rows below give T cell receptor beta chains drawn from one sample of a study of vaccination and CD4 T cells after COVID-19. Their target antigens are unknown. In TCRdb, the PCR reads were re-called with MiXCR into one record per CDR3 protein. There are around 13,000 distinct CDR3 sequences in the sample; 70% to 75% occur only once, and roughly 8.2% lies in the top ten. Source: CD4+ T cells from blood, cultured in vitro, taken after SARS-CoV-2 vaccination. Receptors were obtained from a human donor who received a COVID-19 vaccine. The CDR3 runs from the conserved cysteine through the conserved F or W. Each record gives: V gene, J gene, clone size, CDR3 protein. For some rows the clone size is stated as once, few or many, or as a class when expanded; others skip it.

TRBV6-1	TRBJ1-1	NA	CASRQHREGNTEAFF
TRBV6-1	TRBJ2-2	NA	CASTGLAGFGELFF
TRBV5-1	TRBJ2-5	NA	CASSRASGGLQGTQYF
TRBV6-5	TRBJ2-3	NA	CASSWRGGGTDTQYF
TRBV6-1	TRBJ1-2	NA	CASSLSPRPVGYTF
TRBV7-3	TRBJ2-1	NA	CASSSNGGYNEQFF
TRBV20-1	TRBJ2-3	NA	CSAIAGGSDTQYF
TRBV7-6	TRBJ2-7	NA	CASSSNRLDDYEQYF
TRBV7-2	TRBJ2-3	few	CASSRDTPTDTQYF
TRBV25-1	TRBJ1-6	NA	CASREFRTGRGYNSPLHF
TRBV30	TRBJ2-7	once	CAWSLSGREYEQYF
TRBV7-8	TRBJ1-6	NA	CASSLVSAQGLRAYNSPLHF
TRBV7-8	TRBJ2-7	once	CASSLVASGSYEQYF
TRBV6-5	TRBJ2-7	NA	CASSYGRWDEQYF
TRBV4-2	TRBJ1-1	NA	CASSPGPRSAVNTEAFF
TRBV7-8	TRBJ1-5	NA	CASSHRRGVDQPQHF
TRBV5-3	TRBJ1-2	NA	CARSGPRALRSGGYTF
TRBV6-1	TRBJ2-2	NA	CASTPSILRGGELFF
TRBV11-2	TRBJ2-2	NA	CAGSLGTGNTGELFF
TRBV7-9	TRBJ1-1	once	CASSQGSNSAFF
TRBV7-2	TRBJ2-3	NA	CASSPAGRMDTQYF
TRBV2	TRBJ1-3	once	CASSGGRLGNTIYF
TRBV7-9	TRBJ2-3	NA	CASSLRGGGTDTQYF